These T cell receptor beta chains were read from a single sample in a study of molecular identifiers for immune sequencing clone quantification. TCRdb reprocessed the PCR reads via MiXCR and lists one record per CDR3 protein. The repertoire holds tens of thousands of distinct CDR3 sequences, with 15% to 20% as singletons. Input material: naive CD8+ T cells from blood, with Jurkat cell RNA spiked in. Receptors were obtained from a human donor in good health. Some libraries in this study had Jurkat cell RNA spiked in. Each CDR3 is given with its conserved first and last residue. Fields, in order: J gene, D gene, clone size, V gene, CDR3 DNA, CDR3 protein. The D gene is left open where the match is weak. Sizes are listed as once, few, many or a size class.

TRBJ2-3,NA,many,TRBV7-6,TGTGCCAGCAGCTTAGGCGGAGGGAGCGCAGATACGCAGTATTTT,CASSLGGGSADTQYF
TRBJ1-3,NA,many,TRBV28,TGTGCCAGCGATTCGCGAGGAGGGTATGGAAACACCATATATTTT,CASDSRGGYGNTIYF
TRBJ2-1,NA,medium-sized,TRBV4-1,TGCGCCAGCAGCCAAACTACAGGGTTCTCTTACAATGAGCAGTTCTTC,CASSQTTGFSYNEQFF
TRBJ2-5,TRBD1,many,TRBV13,TGTGCCAGCAGCCTCGGGACAGGGGAGACCCAGTACTTC,CASSLGTGETQYF
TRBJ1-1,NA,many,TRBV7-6,TGTGCCAGCAGCTTACACAGGGCCTCCACTGAAGCTTTCTTT,CASSLHRASTEAFF
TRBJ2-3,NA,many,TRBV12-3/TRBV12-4,TGTGCCAGCATGGGGGGTTATACGCAGTATTTT,CASMGGYTQYF
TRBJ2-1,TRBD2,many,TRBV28,TGTGCCAGCAGTTCACCCCTTATACAGATAGCGGGAGGGCCGGCCAATGAGCAGTTCTTC,CASSSPLIQIAGGPANEQFF
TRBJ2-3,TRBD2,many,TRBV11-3,TGTGCCAGCACCGAGGTCCTAGGGACTAGCGGGAGCCCCCCCACCCCCCCAGATACGCAGTATTTT,CASTEVLGTSGSPPTPPDTQYF
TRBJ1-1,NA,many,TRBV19,TGTGCCAGTAGTTCCCCTTGGCCCACGAACACTGAAGCTTTCTTT,CASSSPWPTNTEAFF
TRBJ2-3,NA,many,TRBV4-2,TGTGCCAGCAGGCAGGAGGGACCAAACCCCACAGATACGCAGTATTTT,CASRQEGPNPTDTQYF
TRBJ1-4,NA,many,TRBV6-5,TGTGCCAGCACCACCCGTTGGGGACCGCGAAATGAAAAACTGTTTTTT,CASTTRWGPRNEKLFF
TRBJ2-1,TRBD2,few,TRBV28,TGTGCCAGCAGCTGGACTAGCTCTGGCAATGAGCAGTTCTTC,CASSWTSSGNEQFF
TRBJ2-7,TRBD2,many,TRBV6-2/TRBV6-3,TGTGCCAGCCGGGAGGGTCCCTACGAGCAGTACTTC,CASREGPYEQYF
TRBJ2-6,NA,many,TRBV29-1,TGCAGCGTTGAAGGGGGGTCCTCTGGGGCCAACGTCCTGACTTTC,CSVEGGSSGANVLTF
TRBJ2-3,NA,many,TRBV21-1,TGTGCCAGCAAGGCGGGAGAATCAGATACGCAGTATTTT,CASKAGESDTQYF
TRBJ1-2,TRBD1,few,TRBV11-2,TGTGCCAGCAGCTCAGGACAGGGTGTTAACTATGGCTACACCTTC,CASSSGQGVNYGYTF
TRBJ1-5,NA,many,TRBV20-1,TGCAGTGCTAGCGGGTCGCGGATTAGCAATCAGCCCCAGCATTTT,CSASGSRISNQPQHF
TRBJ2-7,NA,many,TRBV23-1,TGCGCCAGCAGTCACAGAGACTACGAGCAGTACTTC,CASSHRDYEQYF